Below, 5 T cell receptor gamma chains from the same sample are listed, as sequenced in a study of γδ T cells in repeated Plasmodium falciparum infection. TCRdb called clones anew from the multiplex PCR reads with CATT. The sample comprises approximately 26,000 gamma-chain clones, less than 3.5% of which are singletons, and about 33% rests with the top ten. Bulk repertoires came from Vgamma9/Vdelta2+ or Vdelta2-negative gammadelta T cells flow-sorted from PBMC. Specimen: gamma-delta T cells from blood. Receptors were obtained from a pool of human donors (malaria-infected and uninfected, not separated).

In this sample, this clone turned up many times. This sequence is one base from a far larger clone and is likely a read error. This CDR3 is also generated by other DNA sequences in the sample. For the V gene the call is TRGV9; the J gene has no call. This CDR3 comprises 12 residues. Germline V gene lookup returns CDR1 GITISATS and CDR2 ISYDGTV (reference sequence). CDR3 in amino acids: CALWEADYKKLF. The CDR3 nucleotides are TGTGCCTTGTGGGAGGCGGATTATAAGAAGCTCTTT.

This clone occurred many times. The V call is TRGV4, the J call TRGJ1 or TRGJ2. The germline gives CDR1 EGSTGY, CDR2 YDSYTSSV. Unmatched junction bases numbered 17, after V lost 4 bases and J lost 5 bases. CDR3 size: 16 residues. The CDR3 here is CATWDGMRCPDYKKLF. Here the CDR3 DNA reads TGTGCCACCTGGGACGGGATGCGGTGTCCGGATTATAAGAAACTCTTT.

Points on this clone: This probably arose from a read error, given a far larger clone one base away. The sample holds other DNA sequences that translate to the same CDR3. Called V gene: TRGV3; the J gene was not called. Germline V gene sequence: CDR1 VTNTFY, CDR2 YDVSTARD (reference sequence). The CDR3 covers 17 residues. The CDR3: CATWDRRQPVNYYKKLF. The CDR3 DNA sequence: TGTGCCACCTGGGACAGGCGACAGCCCGTGAATTATTATAAAAAACTCTTT.

This clone showed up many times. A read error likely explains this, since a far larger clone differs by one base. The same CDR3 can be traced to other DNA sequences in this sample. The rearrangement uses TRGV9 and TRGJP. TCRdb records no J gene; here it was assigned by comparing the DNA to germline. This CDR3 comprises 15 residues. The J segment lost 7 bases and the V segment lost 6 bases, leaving 6 bases of the junction unmatched. Germline V lookup: CDR1 GITISATS, CDR2 ISYDGTV (reference sequence). The CDR3 protein is CALWTLELGKKIKVF. The CDR3 nucleotides are TGTGCCTTGTGGACATTGGAGTTGGGCAAAAAAATCAAGGTATTT.

This clone was seen a few times. A far larger clone differs by one base, so this is likely a read error. Other DNA sequences in this sample translate to the same CDR3. The J gene is TRGJ1 or TRGJ2, the V gene TRGV3. TCRdb supplies no J gene; here it was assigned by aligning the nucleotide sequence to germline. The CDR3 totals 15 residues. Germline V gene data show CDR1 as VTNTFY and CDR2 as YDVSTARD (reference sequence). V lost 2 bases and J lost 10; bases outside the gene matches: 17. Here the CDR3 reads CATWDITHGVYKKLF. As DNA, the CDR3 is TGTGCCACCTGGGACATCACCCATGGAGTATACAAGAAACTCTTT.